These 32 T cell receptor beta chains originate from one sample sequenced in a study of Graves' ophthalmopathy and Graves' hyperthyroidism (dated by TCRdb to 2016 to 2019). The reads were generated on an Illumina HiSeq 2000. For repertoire sequencing, TCR beta CDR3 regions were amplified from RNA transcripts. A first-round RT-PCR used HTBI primers with the Qiagen OneStep RT-PCR kit, followed by a second-round multiplex PCR, size selection and purification. TCRdb's own reprocessing of the public reads used fastp at Q25 and MiXCR and kept productive beta chains. All rows with the same CDR3 protein become a single entry with the most common DNA and genes. The sample table holds about 1.1 million distinct CDR3 sequences, of which about 38% were seen once. Jointly, the top ten make up 11% of the sample. The sample consisted of peripheral blood or thyroid tissue (not recorded which). These receptors all stem from an adult man with Graves' hyperthyroidism.

Notes on this clonotype: At one boundary the junction diverges from the germline segment, which might be a read error. The chain joins TRBV10-1 to TRBJ2-2; D might be TRBD1 (5 bases). Per the germline V gene, CDR1 is WNHNN and CDR2 is SYGVQD (reference sequence). The CDR3 has 16 amino acids. CDR3 protein: CASSLIRAGLDGELFF. CDR3 nucleotides: TGTGCCAGCAGTTTAATCCGCGCAGGGCTTGACGGGGAGCTGTTTTTT.

This clonotype showed up many times. V usage is TRBV20-1 and J usage is TRBJ2-7; 7 nucleotides agree with TRBD1. CDR3 length equals 15 residues. Trimming took 0 bases from V and 3 from J; bases not matched to a gene: 8. Germline V CDR1 and CDR2: DFQATT, SNEGSKA (reference sequence). CDR3 region: CSARELQGNRYEQYF. The DNA of the CDR3 is TGCAGTGCTAGAGAGTTACAGGGGAATCGCTACGAGCAGTACTTC.

There are many counts of this clonotype. The genes are TRBV20-1 and TRBJ2-5; 8 bases are shared with TRBD1. Germline CDR1 DFQATT, CDR2 SNEGSKA (reference sequence). V lost 6 bases, J lost 4 bases, and 13 bases stayed unmatched. The CDR3 has 15 amino acids. This chain's CDR3 is CSAPRTDRGGETQYF. The CDR3 DNA reads as TGCAGTGCCCCTAGAACAGACAGGGGAGGAGAGACCCAGTACTTC.

Remarks on this clonotype: This clone may be a read error of a much larger clone one base away. The chain carries TRBV7-2 and TRBJ1-1, with D perhaps matching TRBD1 (6 bases). With 1 base removed from V and 4 bases from J, the gap between germline ends came to 16 bases. The length of the CDR3 is 16 residues. The germline V gene has CDR1 SGHTA and CDR2 FQGNSA. CDR3 sequence: CASSLGGGLMSTEAFF. The CDR3 DNA reads TGTGCCAGCAGCTTAGGGGGGGGGCTCATGAGCACTGAAGCTTTCTTT.

This clonotype was seen repeatedly, ten times or more. The rearrangement links TRBV7-9 to TRBJ2-5, with TRBD2 as a possible D gene (5 bases). CDR1 and CDR2 from the germline V gene are SEHNR and FQNEAQ (reference sequence). The CDR3 runs to 14 residues. Trimming shortened V by 2 bases and J by 5 bases, and 12 bases separated the two germline ends. CDR3 bases: TGTGCCAGCAGCTTAAGGGCCCGGAGGGAGACCCAGTACTTC. It codes for CASSLRARRETQYF.

This chain links TRBV4-1 with TRBJ2-7, with a weak D call TRBD2 (6 bases). CDR1 and CDR2 (germline): MGHRA, YSYEKL. The CDR3 is 15 residues long. The germline V and J ends were trimmed by 0 bases and 1 base, with 10 bases remaining between them. The CDR3 is CASSQELGGSYEQYF. The CDR3 DNA reads TGCGCCAGCAGCCAAGAGTTGGGGGGATCCTACGAGCAGTACTTC.

This clonotype was seen repeatedly, ten times or more. The chain has TRBV7-2 and TRBJ2-2, with 9 bases identical to TRBD2. CDR1 is SGHTA and CDR2 is FQGNSA in the germline V gene. The CDR3 totals 15 residues. Trimming at V came to 5 bases and at J to 2 bases, leaving 3 bases not matched to a gene. CDR3 nucleotide sequence: TGTGCCAGCAGCCGGACTAGCGTCAACACCGGGGAGCTGTTTTTT. Protein sequence: CASSRTSVNTGELFF.

The sample holds one count of this clonotype. A much larger clone lies one base from this, so it may be a read error. This chain joins TRBV4-1 and TRBJ2-7; tentatively, D is TRBD2 (6 bases). Germline lookup yields CDR1 MGHRA and CDR2 YSYEKL. V lost 0 bases and J lost 9, with 18 bases in between. CDR3 length equals 15 residues. CDR3 sequence (DNA): TGCGCCAGCAGCCAAGAAATAGCGGTAGGCAACGGGCAGTACTTC. This encodes CASSQEIAVGNGQYF.

This clonotype was seen repeatedly, ten times or more. The chain carries TRBV7-8 and TRBJ2-6, with a weak D call TRBD1 (5 bases). Per germline, CDR1 SGHVS and CDR2 FQNEAQ. This CDR3 contains 16 residues. With 3 bases removed from V and 0 bases from J, the gap between germline ends came to 9 bases. CDR3 coding DNA: TGTGCCAGCAGCTTCAGGGCTAGCTCTGGGGCCAACGTCCTGACTTTC. Translated: CASSFRASSGANVLTF.

This clonotype was observed many times. The chain recombines TRBV3-1 with TRBJ1-5; D remains unclear. The CDR3 is made up of 13 amino acids. The germline gives CDR1 LGHDT, CDR2 YNNKEL (reference sequence). Trimming stripped 2 bases from V and 4 bases from J, with 6 bases between. The CDR3 spells CASSQQTNQPQHF. The CDR3 bases are TGTGCCAGCAGCCAACAGACAAATCAGCCCCAGCATTTT. The full variable domain, with the rest looked up from reference TRBV3-1 and TRBJ1-5, is DTAVSQTPKYLVTQMGNDKSIKCEQNLGHDTMYWYKQDSKKFLKIMFSYNNKELIINETVPNRFSPKSPDKAHLNLHINSLELGDSAVYFCASSQQTNQPQHFGDGTRLSIL.

Many counts were recorded for this clonotype. This chain links TRBV7-2 with TRBJ1-1; D call uncertain. The CDR3 is 12 residues long. Germline lookup yields CDR1 SGHTA and CDR2 FQGNSA. Trimming stripped 5 bases from V and 11 bases from J, with 15 bases between. The CDR3 DNA reads as TGTGCCAGCAGCCGAAATCAAGTATCGGCTTTCTTT. Protein sequence: CASSRNQVSAFF.

Of note for this clonotype: The DNA is left out, because the CDR3 cannot be placed on it with certainty; the CDR3 is given as TCRdb lists it. The V and J genes are TRBV10-2 and TRBJ2-7; the table's D call, TRBD2, was not checked against the DNA. Germline-derived CDR1 and CDR2 are WSHSY and SAAADI. The CDR3 spans 15 amino acids, including both terminal residues. The CDR3 spells CACSARVEGYYEQYF.

This clonotype appeared many times. The chain has TRBV7-9 and TRBJ2-7; D is unclear. The V gene lost 3 bases and the J gene lost 0 bases, with 9 bases spanning the gap. The CDR3 runs 14 residues. Looked up from germline, CDR1 is SEHNR and CDR2 is FQNEAQ (reference sequence). CDR3 in DNA: TGTGCCAGCAGCTTCGAGTTCAGCTCCTACGAGCAGTACTTC. Translation gives CASSFEFSSYEQYF.

The gene calls are TRBV20-1 and TRBJ1-2, with 10 nucleotides matching TRBD1. The CDR3 totals 12 residues. V gave up 2 bases and J gave up 12 bases; unmatched junction bases: 6. Germline CDR1 is DFQATT and CDR2 is SNEGSKA (reference sequence). The DNA for the CDR3 is TGCAGTGCTAGACGACAGGGGGCTGGAAACACCTTC. It yields the protein CSARRQGAGNTF.

The table lists this clonotype with a count of one. The chain is built from TRBV20-1 and TRBJ1-1; D gene uncertain. The ends were cut back, 5 bases at V and 6 bases at J, with 13 bases in the middle. This CDR3 has 12 amino acids. Per germline, CDR1 DFQATT and CDR2 SNEGSKA (reference sequence). The CDR3 reads CSARIWGSEAFF. CDR3 nucleotides: TGCAGTGCTCGTATATGGGGTTCTGAAGCTTTCTTT.

The V gene is TRBV28, the J gene TRBJ1-5; no definite D call. The CDR3 spans 13 residues. Per the germline V gene, CDR1 is MDHEN and CDR2 is SYDVKM. Trimming pared 2 bases from V and 13 bases from J, leaving 15 bases between. CDR3 DNA sequence: TGTGCCAGCAGTTTAGGCATAGAGGTGGCTCAGCATTTT. Its protein product is CASSLGIEVAQHF. Drawing the rest from reference TRBV28 and TRBJ1-5, the complete variable domain is DVKVTQSSRYLVKRTGEKVFLECVQDMDHENMFWYRQDPGLGLRLIYFSYDVKMKEKGDIPEGYSVSREKKERFSLILESASTNQTSMYLCASSLGIEVAQHFGDGTRLSIL.

This chain connects TRBV20-1 to TRBJ2-7; TRBD1 aligns across 10 bases. Germline-derived CDR1 and CDR2 are DFQATT and SNEGSKA (reference sequence). The CDR3 sequence is 15 residues long. With 0 bases clipped from V and 4 bases from J, the junction kept 6 bases outside the gene matches. For the CDR3, the DNA is TGCAGTGCTAGAGATGGGGACAGGGGCGGGTACGAGCAGTACTTC. Amino acid sequence: CSARDGDRGGYEQYF.

A few counts support this clonotype. The chain joins TRBV7-2 to TRBJ2-7; D may be TRBD2 (7 bases). Germline CDR1 reads SGHTA; CDR2 reads FQGNSA. V lost 2 bases to trimming and J lost 5 bases, with 13 bases between them. The CDR3 is made up of 14 amino acids. CDR3 DNA sequence: TGTGCCAGCAGCTTACTGGGGGGGCTGGACGAGCAGTACTTC. Translation gives CASSLLGGLDEQYF.

This clonotype was counted many times. This chain uses TRBV24-1 with TRBJ2-2; D might be TRBD1 or TRBD2, each matching 5 bases. The germline V gene has CDR1 KGHDR and CDR2 SFDVKD. The CDR3 has 16 amino acids. Trimming shortened V by 3 bases and J by 5 bases, and 15 bases separated the two germline ends. CDR3 amino acids: CATSDGTRDLTGELFF. The CDR3 region has the DNA TGTGCCACCAGTGATGGGACGCGAGACCTGACCGGGGAGCTGTTTTTT.

A word on this clonotype: Possible read error: a much larger clone is one base away. J is TRBJ1-1 and V is TRBV7-9; D may be TRBD1 (5 bases). This CDR3 contains 14 residues. Deletions cut 5 bases from V and 3 bases from J, with 13 bases between. Germline CDR1 and CDR2: SEHNR and FQNEAQ (reference sequence). The CDR3 DNA reads TGTGCCAGCAGCCCAAGGGGAGTGGACACTGAAGCTTTCTTT. As protein: CASSPRGVDTEAFF.

This clonotype was counted only a few times. The chain has TRBV20-1 and TRBJ2-7, with a tentative D call TRBD1 (5 bases). Germline assignment: CDR1 DFQATT and CDR2 SNEGSKA (reference sequence). Between the trimmed V and J ends, which lost 3 bases and 3 bases, there was a span of 21 bases. CDR3 length: 16 residues. CDR3 nucleotides: TGCAGTGCTAGCTCCCTAGATGGGGCAGCTTTCTACGAGCAGTACTTC. This encodes CSASSLDGAAFYEQYF.

The V call is TRBV30, the J call TRBJ2-5, with 9 bases that match TRBD1. Germline CDR1 reads GTSNPN; CDR2 reads SVGIG (reference sequence). This CDR3 spans 14 amino acids. Trimming took 5 bases from V and 0 from J; bases not matched to a gene: 4. CDR3 DNA sequence: TGTGCCTGGGCGGGACAGGGTTACCAAGAGACCCAGTACTTC. This encodes CAWAGQGYQETQYF.

V is TRBV12-3 or TRBV12-4 and J is TRBJ2-7; D is uncertain. This CDR3 spans 14 amino acids. The V and J ends lost 5 bases and 6 bases respectively, with 17 bases between them. The CDR3 coding sequence is TGTGCCAGCAGTCCGCTCTGGGCTCCGGGCGAGCAGTACTTC. Translated, it gives CASSPLWAPGEQYF.

This clonotype showed up many times. This chain joins TRBV20-1 and TRBJ1-1; possibly TRBD1 for D (6 bases). V lost 0 bases, J lost 1 base, and 9 bases lay in between. Germline V gene data show CDR1 as DFQATT and CDR2 as SNEGSKA (reference sequence). The CDR3 length is 14 residues. CDR3 sequence (DNA): TGCAGTGCTAGAGATCCCAGGGGGAACACTGAAGCTTTCTTT. It translates to CSARDPRGNTEAFF.

The rearrangement joins TRBV29-1 to TRBJ2-6; D unresolved. Germline V gives CDR1 SQVTM, CDR2 ANQGSEA. Trimming took 3 bases from V and 0 from J, leaving 6 bases between them. The CDR3 has 14 amino acids. CDR3 in DNA: TGCAGCGTTGACCTAGACTCTGGGGCCAACGTCCTGACTTTC. This encodes CSVDLDSGANVLTF.

This clonotype was detected many times. The chain is built from TRBV7-8 and TRBJ2-5; D not certain. With 3 bases removed from V and 4 bases from J, the gap between germline ends came to 6 bases. The CDR3 is 12 amino acids. Germline-derived CDR1 and CDR2 are SGHVS and FQNEAQ. This chain's CDR3 is CASSFGGETQYF. For the CDR3, the DNA is TGTGCCAGCAGCTTTGGTGGAGAGACCCAGTACTTC.

Concerning this clonotype: One end of the junction is discordant with germline, which a read error may explain. V and J are TRBV10-2 and TRBJ1-3; D remains ambiguous. Germline assignment: CDR1 WSHSY and CDR2 SAAADI. This CDR3 is 15 amino acids long. CDR3 sequence reads: CASSYGEPSGNTIYF. CDR3 bases: TGTGCCAGCAGTTACGGGGAGCCCTCTGGAAACACCATATATTTT.

This clonotype was counted many times. The CDR3, as DNA: TGCGCCAGCAGGGGACTAGCGGGATTCGAGCAGTACTTC. Its translation: CASRGLAGFEQYF. This chain links TRBV5-1 with TRBJ2-7, with 13 bases aligning to TRBD2. V trimming: 5 bases; J trimming: 6 bases; junction bases outside the gene matches: 2. The germline CDR1 and CDR2 sequences are SGHRS and YFSETQ. The CDR3 sequence is 13 residues long.

This chain connects TRBV6-1 to TRBJ1-5; D gene unclear. With 6 bases removed from V and 6 bases from J, the gap between germline ends came to 9 bases. This CDR3 is built from 12 residues. Germline CDR1 MNHNS, CDR2 SASEGT. CDR3 in DNA: TGTGCCAGCAGAACCCTAGTTCAGCCCCAGCATTTT. Its translation: CASRTLVQPQHF.

This clonotype was seen at least ten times. The rearrangement uses TRBV11-2 and TRBJ2-2, with 8 bases aligning to TRBD1. V lost 5 bases to trimming and J lost 6 bases; unmatched junction nucleotides: 5. Per germline, CDR1 SGHAT and CDR2 FQNNGV. This CDR3 has 14 amino acids. The CDR3 loop is CASSPTTGAGELFF. In DNA, the CDR3 is TGTGCCAGCAGCCCCACGACAGGGGCCGGGGAGCTGTTTTTT.

This clonotype was seen at least ten times. V gene TRBV2 combines with J gene TRBJ1-1; D uncertain. Germline CDR1 reads SNHLY; CDR2 reads FYNNEI. CDR3 size: 13 residues. The V end lost 9 bases, the J end lost 1 base, and 12 bases lay between the germline ends. The CDR3 nucleotides are TGTGCCAGTGGCAGGACGGCGAACACTGAAGCTTTCTTT. Translated: CASGRTANTEAFF.

The chain is built from TRBV7-9 and TRBJ2-7; D might be TRBD1 or TRBD2, each matching 5 bases. The length of the CDR3 is 13 residues. Germline assignment: CDR1 SEHNR and CDR2 FQNEAQ (reference sequence). Trimming took 5 bases from V and 9 from J, leaving 17 bases between them. The CDR3 bases are TGTGCCAGCAGCCGGGGCATCGCCTACACGCAGTACTTC. It codes for CASSRGIAYTQYF.